This T cell receptor (beta chain) derives from a study of T cells in localized non-small cell lung cancer. This table comes from immunoSEQ multiplex PCR, and its TCRdb copy is limited to in-frame clones, with some not included. The top ten clones hold around 2.9% of a sample with 30,000 to 35,000 clones, around 90% of them seen once. This clone was found once. The antigen is undetermined. V lost 7 bases to trimming and J lost 3 bases; unmatched junction nucleotides: 6. Germline V CDR1 and CDR2: MNHEY, SVGAGI. The CDR3 totals 14 residues. Whole-study findings and limits: Appearances in adjacent lung were noted for a median approximately 52 of the top 100 tumor clones. Uninvolved adjacent lung had the highest recorded T cell clonality, with tumor below it.

The J gene is TRBJ1-1, the V gene TRBV6-5; 9 positions match TRBD1. This clonotype was obtained from a female donor at least 60 years old with stage I lung adenocarcinoma. This specimen was peripheral blood, taken before any cancer treatment. The CDR3 reads CASNLGQGHTEAFF. The DNA for the CDR3 is TGTGCCAGCAACCTGGGACAGGGACACACTGAAGCTTTCTTT.